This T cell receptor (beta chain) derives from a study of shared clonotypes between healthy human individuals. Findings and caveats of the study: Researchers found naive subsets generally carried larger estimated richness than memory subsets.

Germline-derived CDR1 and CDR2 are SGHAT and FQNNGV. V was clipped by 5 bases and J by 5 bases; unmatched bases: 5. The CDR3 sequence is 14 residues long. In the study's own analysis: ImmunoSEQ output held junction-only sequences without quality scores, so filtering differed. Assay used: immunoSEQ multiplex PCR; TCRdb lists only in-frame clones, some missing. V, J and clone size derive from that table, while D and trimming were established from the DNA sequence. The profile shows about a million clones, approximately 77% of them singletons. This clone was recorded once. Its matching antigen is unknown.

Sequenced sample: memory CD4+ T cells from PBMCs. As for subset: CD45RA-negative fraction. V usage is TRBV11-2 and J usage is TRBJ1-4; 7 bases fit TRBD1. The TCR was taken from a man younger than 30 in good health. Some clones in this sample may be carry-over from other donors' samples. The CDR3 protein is CASSPRDSNEKLFF. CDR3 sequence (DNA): TGTGCCAGCAGCCCTCGGGACAGCAATGAAAAACTGTTTTTT.